This TCR beta chain stems from a study of cytomegalovirus exposure and HLA in healthy donors. On the study more broadly: T cells numbering about 180 million yielded around 120 million unique TCR beta sequences in an earlier analysis.

60 Vbeta and 13 Jbeta primers were used in PCR. Profiling relied on immunoSEQ multiplex PCR, and the TCRdb table lists in-frame clones only, not all of them. The profile shows approximately 100,000 clones, over 75% of them singletons. Study results and caveats: Relative to the roughly 640-donor mean, N-insertions were reportedly fewer in an Asian-associated ancestry cluster in a later analysis. Sequencing depth roughly uniform across donors was assumed in presence/absence analyses.

Trimming removed 3 bases at V and 2 bases at J, with 19 bases between. CDR3 length: 17 amino acids. Germline V gene sequence: CDR1 KGHSH, CDR2 LQKENI. With regard to this clone: Its antigen is still unknown.

The receptor comes from a young woman in good health and CMV-seropositive. Sequencing was carried out using PBMCs. V and J are TRBV18 and TRBJ1-1, with TRBD1 as a possible D gene (6 bases). In DNA form, the CDR3 reads TGTGCCAGCTCACCTGGGCGAAGTGGGGGCACAAACACTGAAGCTTTCTTT. It codes for CASSPGRSGGTNTEAFF.